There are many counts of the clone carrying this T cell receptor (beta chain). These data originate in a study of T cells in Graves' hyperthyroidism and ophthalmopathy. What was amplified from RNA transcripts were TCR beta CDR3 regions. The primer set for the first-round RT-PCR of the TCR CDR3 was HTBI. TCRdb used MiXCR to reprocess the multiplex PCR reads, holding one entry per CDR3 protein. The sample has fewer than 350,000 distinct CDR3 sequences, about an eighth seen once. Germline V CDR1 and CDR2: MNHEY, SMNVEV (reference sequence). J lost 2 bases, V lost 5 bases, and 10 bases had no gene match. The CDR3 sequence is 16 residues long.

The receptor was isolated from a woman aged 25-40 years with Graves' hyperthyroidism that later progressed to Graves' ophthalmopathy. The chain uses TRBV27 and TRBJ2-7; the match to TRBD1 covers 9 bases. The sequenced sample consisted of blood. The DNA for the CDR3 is TGTGCCAGCAGTACCGTACAGGGGGCGGGAGCCTACGAGCAGTACTTC. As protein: CASSTVQGAGAYEQYF.